These 12 T cell receptor beta chains were all obtained from the same sample, sequenced in a study of blood T cell repertoires in COVID-19. The protocol was immunoSEQ multiplex PCR, while the TCRdb copy is restricted to in-frame clones and leaves out a portion. The sample holds 300,000 or so clones, around 86% seen once. The source material was PBMCs or T cells enriched from blood (not recorded which). All receptors derive from a woman in her thirties or forties with acute COVID-19.

The chain joins TRBV7-8 to TRBJ1-6; 11 bases are a match to TRBD1. The V segment lost 5 bases and the J segment 7 bases; nucleotides outside the gene matches: 7. CDR3 length equals 16 residues. The germline V gene has CDR1 SGHVS and CDR2 FQNEAQ. The CDR3 DNA follows: TGTGCCAGCAGCCCGGACAGGGGGCTTCGGAATTCACCCCTCCACTTT. Protein product: CASSPDRGLRNSPLHF.

CDR3 loop: CASSRDRGLGYTF. CDR3 in DNA: TGTGCCAGCAGCCGGGACAGGGGGCTCGGCTACACCTTC. This rearrangement joins TRBV5-6 to TRBJ1-2, with 12 bases identical to TRBD1. This CDR3 region has 13 residues. Looked up from germline, CDR1 is SGHDT and CDR2 is YYEEEE. The V and J ends lost 4 bases and 8 bases, in that order; junction bases with no gene match: 3.

The chain links TRBV14 to TRBJ1-2; a possible D gene is TRBD1 (5 bases). V shed 6 bases and J shed 3 bases, with 14 bases lying between them. The germline CDR1 and CDR2 sequences are SGHDN and FVKESK. The CDR3 is 14 amino acids. The CDR3 region is CASRPPGVDYGYTF. In DNA, the CDR3 is TGTGCCAGCAGGCCACCGGGGGTAGACTATGGCTACACCTTC.

The genes are TRBV4-2 and TRBJ1-6, with a tentative D call TRBD1 (6 bases). The germline CDR1 and CDR2 sequences are LGHNA and YNFKEQ. The CDR3 runs 19 residues. V lost 2 bases and J 0 bases, leaving 17 bases between the germline ends. This chain's CDR3 is CASSQPTGTYSSYNSPLHF. CDR3 sequence (DNA): TGTGCCAGCAGCCAACCCACCGGGACATATAGCTCCTATAATTCACCCCTCCACTTT.

V and J are TRBV6-2 or TRBV6-3 and TRBJ2-3; D gene uncertain. Germline assignment: CDR1 MNHEY and CDR2 SVGEGT. The CDR3 length is 14 residues. V dropped 4 bases and J dropped 0 bases, with 8 bases sitting between them. The CDR3 here is CASSSITSTDTQYF. CDR3 coding DNA: TGTGCCAGCAGTTCAATTACTAGCACAGATACGCAGTATTTT.

The chain recombines TRBV5-1 with TRBJ2-1; 11 bases are shared with TRBD2. V lost 4 bases, J lost 5 bases, and 8 bases stayed unmatched. Germline lookup yields CDR1 SGHRS and CDR2 YFSETQ. The CDR3 spans 16 residues. DNA of the CDR3: TGCGCCAGCAGCCGACTAGCGGGAAGCCCCAACAATGAGCAGTTCTTC. Translated, it gives CASSRLAGSPNNEQFF.

The chain couples TRBV29-1 to TRBJ2-3, with 9 bases that match TRBD2. V lost 3 bases to trimming and J lost 5 bases; unmatched junction nucleotides: 3. Germline V gene data show CDR1 as SQVTM and CDR2 as ANQGSEA. The CDR3 is made up of 13 amino acids. The CDR3 sequence is CSVEGLAIDTQYF. The CDR3 DNA reads TGCAGCGTTGAGGGACTAGCTATAGATACGCAGTATTTT.

J is TRBJ1-5 and V is TRBV11-2; D not certain. The CDR3 spans 15 residues. Trimming removed 1 base from V and 5 bases from J, with 12 bases in between. The germline V gene has CDR1 SGHAT and CDR2 FQNNGV. The CDR3 region has the DNA TGTGCCAGCAGCTTAGGTTCCGGAGGAGATCAGCCCCAGCATTTT. Residues: CASSLGSGGDQPQHF.

A remark on this clone: This CDR3 is also generated by other DNA sequences in the sample. The rearrangement uses TRBV28 and TRBJ1-1, with D possibly being TRBD1 (5 bases). Germline V gene data show CDR1 as MDHEN and CDR2 as SYDVKM. The CDR3 spans 12 residues. V gave up 3 bases and J gave up 5 bases, with 7 bases separating them. For the CDR3, the DNA is TGTGCCAGCAGTTTGCGGGGGACTGAAGCTTTCTTT. Translation: CASSLRGTEAFF. The full variable domain, rest sourced from reference TRBV28 and TRBJ1-1, is DVKVTQSSRYLVKRTGEKVFLECVQDMDHENMFWYRQDPGLGLRLIYFSYDVKMKEKGDIPEGYSVSREKKERFSLILESASTNQTSMYLCASSLRGTEAFFGQGTRLTVV.

This clone appeared once. This chain joins TRBV6-5 and TRBJ1-1; TRBD1 is a possible D gene (5 bases). CDR3 size: 14 residues. CDR1 and CDR2 (germline): MNHEY, SVGAGI. V was clipped by 10 bases and J by 6 bases, with 21 bases between them. The CDR3 here is CATLIGREGPEAFF. CDR3 bases: TGTGCCACCCTCATTGGCAGGGAGGGACCTGAAGCTTTCTTT.

V usage is TRBV20-1 and J usage is TRBJ1-2; D not resolved. Germline V gene sequence: CDR1 DFQATT, CDR2 SNEGSKA (reference sequence). CDR3 length: 11 residues. Trimming removed 3 bases from V and 6 bases from J, with 8 bases in between. The CDR3 bases are TGCAGTGCTAGTCACATGGATGGCTACACCTTC. It yields the protein CSASHMDGYTF.

V and J are TRBV5-1 and TRBJ1-1, with a possible D match to TRBD1 (6 bases). The V end was cut by 3 bases, the J end by 2 bases, with 14 bases between. The germline CDR1 and CDR2 sequences are SGHRS and YFSETQ. The CDR3 sequence is 15 residues long. The CDR3 DNA sequence: TGCGCCAGCAGCTCCCCTGGGGGCCGTAACACTGAAGCTTTCTTT. This gives the protein CASSSPGGRNTEAFF.